This passage covers 18 T cell receptor beta chains from one sample sequenced in a study of early T cells in non-severe SARS-CoV-2 infection. Using its own MiXCR run on the 5' RACE reads, TCRdb lists one record per CDR3 protein. The sample carries nearly 60,000 distinct CDR3 sequences, approximately 11% recorded once. The specimen was whole blood. Every receptor here comes from an adult who was a healthcare worker with PCR-confirmed SARS-CoV-2 infection or an uninfected control (not recorded which).

V and J are TRBV29-1 and TRBJ1-1, with D unresolved. Germline CDR1 and CDR2: SQVTM and ANQGSEA. The V end lost 6 bases, the J end lost 2 bases, and 10 bases lay between the germline ends. The CDR3 contains 12 residues. In nucleotides, the CDR3 is TGCAGCGTCGACCGTACCAACACTGAAGCTTTCTTT. This codes for CSVDRTNTEAFF.

The chain employs TRBV28 and TRBJ1-3; 8 nucleotides agree with TRBD1. The CDR3 loop spans 15 amino acids. Trimming took 8 bases from V and 0 from J; bases not matched to a gene: 6. CDR1 is MDHEN, CDR2 SYDVKM, per germline. The DNA for the CDR3 is TGTGCCAGCCGCGGCAGGGGGCTCTCTGGAAACACCATATATTTT. Encoded protein: CASRGRGLSGNTIYF.

This clonotype was seen a handful of times. The chain recombines TRBV27 with TRBJ1-2; 8 nucleotides match TRBD1. The CDR3 covers 15 residues. The ends lost 6 bases at V and 4 bases at J; junction bases unmatched: 10. Germline V lookup: CDR1 MNHEY, CDR2 SMNVEV (reference sequence). The CDR3 DNA follows: TGTGCCAGCAGCCTGAGGACAGGGCTCGTCTATGGCTACACCTTC. Protein product: CASSLRTGLVYGYTF.

This sequence joins TRBV21-1 and TRBJ2-7. TRBV21-1 counts as a pseudogene. The CDR3 runs to 15 residues. The CDR3 protein is CASSSRTSSSYEQYF. The CDR3 region has the DNA TGTGCCAGCAGTTCACGGACTAGCAGCTCCTACGAGCAGTACTTC.

The chain recombines TRBV19 with TRBJ1-1, with a possible D match to TRBD1 (5 bases). Germline CDR1 and CDR2: LNHDA and SQIVND (reference sequence). The CDR3 is 13 residues long. Trimming stripped 5 bases from V and 5 bases from J, with 12 bases between. This chain's CDR3 is CASSPTGKTEAFF. CDR3 nucleotides: TGTGCCAGTAGTCCTACAGGAAAGACTGAAGCTTTCTTT.

This clonotype was recorded at least ten times. The junction shows a germline mismatch at one end, possibly a read error. The CDR3 sequence: CASGEGRQFF. The DNA for the CDR3 is TGCGCCAGCGGTGAAGGCAGACAGTTCTTC. The V gene is TRBV10-2, the J gene TRBJ2-1; D gene uncertain. The CDR3 extends over 10 amino acids. Germline V CDR1 and CDR2: WSHSY, SAAADI.

This clonotype was seen a few times. V and J are TRBV7-2 and TRBJ2-7; 11 nucleotides line up with TRBD2. Germline-derived CDR1 and CDR2 are SGHTA and FQGNSA. This CDR3 has 15 amino acids. J lost 1 base, V lost 6 bases, and 5 bases had no gene match. CDR3: CASSPSSGRSYEQYF. The CDR3 DNA reads TGTGCCAGCAGTCCTTCTAGCGGGAGGTCCTACGAGCAGTACTTC.

This clonotype has just a few counts. The rearrangement joins TRBV29-1 to TRBJ2-3, with 8 bases fitting TRBD2. Germline lookup yields CDR1 SQVTM and CDR2 ANQGSEA. CDR3 length: 15 amino acids. Losses at the gene ends were 4 bases for V and 1 base for J; bases not matched to a gene: 7. CDR3 protein: CSVVPGGTGTDTQYF. CDR3 sequence (DNA): TGCAGCGTTGTGCCGGGAGGGACGGGCACAGATACGCAGTATTTT.

This clonotype was counted many times. CDR3: CASSASYNSPLHF. In nucleotides, the CDR3 is TGTGCCAGCAGCGCCTCCTATAATTCACCCCTCCACTTT. The V and J genes are TRBV9 and TRBJ1-6; D gene ambiguous. The germline CDR1 and CDR2 sequences are SGDLS and YYNGEE. The CDR3 loop spans 13 amino acids. Trimming left V 3 bases short and J 0 bases short, with 1 base between.

The chain employs TRBV29-1 and TRBJ1-2, with D possibly being TRBD1 (5 bases). Trimming took 1 base from V and 13 from J, leaving 13 bases between them. CDR3 length: 11 amino acids. Germline lookup yields CDR1 SQVTM and CDR2 ANQGSEA. This CDR3 reads CSVEGAGGGTF. The DNA for the CDR3 is TGCAGCGTTGAAGGGGCCGGCGGGGGCACCTTC.

A note on this clonotype: A read error may explain this, as a much larger clone is one base away. The chain has TRBV7-6 and TRBJ2-1; D gene unclear. CDR1 SGHVS and CDR2 FNYEAQ come from the germline V gene. The CDR3 has 13 residues. As DNA, the CDR3 is TGTGCCAGCAGCTCCTCCGCTGTATCAGAGCAGTCCTTC. This encodes CASSSSAVSEQSF.

The rearrangement joins TRBV6-2 or TRBV6-3 to TRBJ2-5; D ambiguous. The CDR3 extends over 13 amino acids. Germline assignment: CDR1 MNHEY and CDR2 SVGEGT. V was cut by 10 bases and J by 7 bases, with 19 bases left in between. CDR3 protein: CATSILPVWTQYF. The CDR3 DNA follows: TGTGCCACTTCGATACTCCCGGTCTGGACCCAGTACTTC.

V gene TRBV11-2 combines with J gene TRBJ2-7, with 9 bases identical to TRBD2. The CDR3 contains 15 residues. CDR1 SGHAT and CDR2 FQNNGV come from the germline V gene. V shed 2 bases, J shed 0 bases, and the junction held 2 bases outside the gene matches. The CDR3 region has the DNA TGTGCCAGCAGCTTATCAGCGGGGGGCTCCTACGAGCAGTACTTC. Translated, it gives CASSLSAGGSYEQYF.

This clonotype was detected ten times or more. The genes are TRBV25-1 and TRBJ1-2, with D unclear. Germline CDR1 and CDR2: MGHDK and SYGVNS. CDR3 length equals 14 residues. V was cut by 0 bases and J by 5 bases, with 10 bases left in between. The chain's CDR3 is CASSEYDGRYGYTF. In nucleotides, the CDR3 is TGTGCCAGCAGTGAATATGACGGGAGGTATGGCTACACCTTC.

This clonotype was counted at least ten times. The CDR3 loop reads CASSPWVQTSYGYTF. CDR3 nucleotides: TGTGCCAGCAGCCCCTGGGTCCAGACATCCTATGGCTACACCTTC. This chain uses TRBV7-2 with TRBJ1-2; D uncertain. Looked up from germline, CDR1 is SGHTA and CDR2 is FQGNSA. With 5 bases removed from V and 4 bases from J, the gap between germline ends came to 17 bases. This CDR3 contains 15 residues. The full variable domain, completed using reference TRBV7-2 and TRBJ1-2, is GAGVSQSPSNKVTEKGKDVELRCDPISGHTALYWYRQSLGQGLEFLIYFQGNSAPDKSGLPSDRFSAERTGGSVSTLTIQRTQQEDSAVYLCASSPWVQTSYGYTFGSGTRLTVV.

This clonotype was counted only a few times. The V and J genes are TRBV12-3 or TRBV12-4 and TRBJ2-7; D gene ambiguous. This CDR3 comprises 14 residues. V was cut by 2 bases and J by 2 bases, with 10 bases left in between. The CDR3 DNA sequence: TGTGCCAGCAGTTTAAAGGGCTATGCCTACGAGCAGTACTTC. Translating it yields CASSLKGYAYEQYF.

This clonotype occurred many times. The V and J genes are TRBV5-1 and TRBJ2-7, with 7 bases matching TRBD2. The CDR3 runs 14 residues. After removal of 6 bases from V and 3 bases from J, the junction contained 9 bases not matched to a gene. Per the germline V gene, CDR1 is SGHRS and CDR2 is YFSETQ. The CDR3 DNA reads TGCGCCAGCACGAGAGCGGGATCCCACTACGAGCAGTACTTC. Translating gives CASTRAGSHYEQYF.

J is TRBJ2-5 and V is TRBV13; perhaps TRBD2 as D (7 bases). The V gene lost 7 bases and the J gene lost 3 bases, with 12 bases spanning the gap. CDR1 PRHDT and CDR2 FYEKMQ come from the germline V gene (reference sequence). The length of the CDR3 is 13 residues. The CDR3 DNA reads as TGTGCCAGCACCAGGGGAGGGAAAGAGACCCAGTACTTC. Protein: CASTRGGKETQYF.